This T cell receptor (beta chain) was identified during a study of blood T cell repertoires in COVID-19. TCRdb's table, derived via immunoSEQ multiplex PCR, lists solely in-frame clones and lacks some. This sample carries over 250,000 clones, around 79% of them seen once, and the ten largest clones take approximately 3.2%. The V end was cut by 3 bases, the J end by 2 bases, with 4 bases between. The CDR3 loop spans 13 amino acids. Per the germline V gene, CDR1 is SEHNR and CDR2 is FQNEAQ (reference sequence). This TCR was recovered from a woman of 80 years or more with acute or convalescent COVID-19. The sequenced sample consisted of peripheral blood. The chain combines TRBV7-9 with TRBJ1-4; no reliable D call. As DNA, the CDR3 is TGTGCCAGCAGCTTCGCGACTAATGAAAAACTGTTTTTT. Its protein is CASSFATNEKLFF.